A selection of T cell receptor beta chains follows, all from one sample in a study of cytomegalovirus exposure and HLA in healthy donors. Repertoires were generated with immunoSEQ multiplex PCR, while TCRdb's copy carries only in-frame clones and drops some. This table holds approximately 150,000 clones, approximately 88% found once. Sample: PBMCs. These receptors were collected from a man aged 30 to 45 in good health and CMV-seropositive. Each CDR3 is given with its conserved first and last residue. The D gene is left open where the match is weak. A row's size may be missing; if present it is once, few, many or a size class.

>TRBJ2-7|TRBD2|TRBV28|few
TGTGCCAGCAGTCAGACTAGCGGGGGAACCTACGAGCAGTACTTC
CASSQTSGGTYEQYF
>TRBJ1-1|.|TRBV19|.
TGTGCCAGTAGTAATTCACCGGGGAACACTGAAGCTTTCTTT
CASSNSPGNTEAFF
>TRBJ2-5|TRBD2|TRBV11-2|.
TGTGCCAGCAGTCACGCGGGGGGTCGGGAGACCCAGTACTTC
CASSHAGGRETQYF
>TRBJ2-7|.|TRBV18|.
TGTGCCAGCTCACCACCACAGGGGGGGGAGCAGTACTTC
CASSPPQGGEQYF
>TRBJ2-7|TRBD2|TRBV27|.
TGTGCCAGCAGTCTCCGGGAGGGGGAAGAGCAGTACTTC
CASSLREGEEQYF
>TRBJ2-7|TRBD2|TRBV5-4|.
TGTGCCAGCAGCCCCATAGGACTAGCGGGGGGCTCGTCCTACGAGCAGTACTTC
CASSPIGLAGGSSYEQYF
>TRBJ2-6|TRBD1|TRBV7-2|.
TGTGCCAGCAGGTCTCAGGGGGCTGGGGCCAACGTCCTGACTTTC
CASRSQGAGANVLTF
>TRBJ1-1|TRBD1|TRBV9|many
TGTGCCAGCAGCATCCAGACAGGGGGAGGTGAAGCTTTCTTT
CASSIQTGGGEAFF
>TRBJ2-5|TRBD2|TRBV9|.
TGTGCCAGCAGCCCCCTAGCGGGAGGAGAGACCCAGTACTTC
CASSPLAGGETQYF
>TRBJ2-2|.|TRBV7-7|.
TGTGCCAGCAGCTTAACGACAGCGAACACCGGGGAGCTGTTTTTT
CASSLTTANTGELFF
>TRBJ1-1|.|TRBV9|.
TGTGCCAGCAGCGCCAACTCCATGAACACTGAAGCTTTCTTT
CASSANSMNTEAFF
>TRBJ2-7|TRBD2|TRBV9|once
TGTGCCAGCAGCGTACAGCCTAGCGGGGGGCAAACCTACGAGCAGTACTTC
CASSVQPSGGQTYEQYF
>TRBJ1-5|.|TRBV9|.
TGTGCCAGCAGCGTAGGAGTGGGCAATCAGCCCCAGCATTTT
CASSVGVGNQPQHF
>TRBJ2-1|.|TRBV5-1|.
TGCGCCAGCAGCTCGCCTCCCGGACTCCTCGACTACAATGAGCAGTTCTTC
CASSSPPGLLDYNEQFF
>TRBJ1-3|.|TRBV11-2|.
TGTGCCAGCAGCTTATCGGTCTCTGGAAACACCATATATTTT
CASSLSVSGNTIYF
>TRBJ2-7|TRBD1|TRBV9|.
TGTGCCAGCAGCGTAGACGGGACAGGGAGCTCCTACGAGCAGTACTTC
CASSVDGTGSSYEQYF
>TRBJ1-5|TRBD1|TRBV6-1|.
TGTGCCACCTTCTCGACAGGGGGCGTTCAGCCCCAGCATTTT
CATFSTGGVQPQHF
>TRBJ2-7|.|TRBV30|.
TGTGCCTGGAGTCCCTTAGCGGCAGTCTACGAGCAGTACTTC
CAWSPLAAVYEQYF
>TRBJ1-4|.|TRBV5-6|once
TGTGCCAGCAGCGAAGACAGAAATGAAAAACTGTTTTTT
CASSEDRNEKLFF
>TRBJ2-7|TRBD1|TRBV9|.
TGTGCCAGCAGCGTAGAGGACAGGGGGCCCGAGCAGTACTTC
CASSVEDRGPEQYF
>TRBJ1-1|.|TRBV5-1|.
TGCGCCAGCAGCTCGGGGAATACTGAAGCTTTCTTT
CASSSGNTEAFF
>TRBJ2-7|.|TRBV6-6|.
TGTGCCAGCAGTTACACAATTCTAGGGGACGAGCAGTACTTC
CASSYTILGDEQYF
>TRBJ2-1|TRBD2|TRBV6-1|many
TGTGCCAGCAGCCCGACTAGCGGAGGCTACAATGAGCAGTTCTTC
CASSPTSGGYNEQFF
>TRBJ2-7|.|TRBV9|.
TGTGCCAGCAGCCCACGACAGAGCTCCTACGAGCAGTACTTC
CASSPRQSSYEQYF
>TRBJ1-2|.|TRBV4-2|.
TGTGCCAGCAGCTCAGGAAGCTACTATGGCTACACCTTC
CASSSGSYYGYTF
>TRBJ1-2|TRBD1|TRBV5-1|.
TGCGCCAGCAGCTTGGAAGGGACAGGGGATGGCTACACCTTC
CASSLEGTGDGYTF
>TRBJ2-3|.|TRBV7-3|.
TGTGCCAGCAGCGCCTCACTTGGTTTGGCGCAGTATTTT
CASSASLGLAQYF
>TRBJ1-1|.|TRBV30|.
TGTGCCTGGAGCCCAGTGAACACTGAAGCTTTCTTT
CAWSPVNTEAFF
>TRBJ2-7|.|TRBV4-2|once
TGTGCCAGCAGCCAAACGTCGGGCTCCTACGAGCAGTACTTC
CASSQTSGSYEQYF
>TRBJ2-3|TRBD2|TRBV27|.
TGTGCCAGCAGTCCTAGCGGGGGGGCGGCGGATACGCAGTATTTT
CASSPSGGAADTQYF
>TRBJ1-2|.|TRBV30|.
TGTGCCTGGAAAAAAAACAGAGGGGGAGCTGGCTACACCTTC
CAWKKNRGGAGYTF
>TRBJ1-1|.|TRBV4-1|.
TGCGCCAGCAGCCAAGCGACGGGGGAGGGGTCCACTGAAGCTTTCTTT
CASSQATGEGSTEAFF
>TRBJ2-7|TRBD1|TRBV13|.
TGTGCCAGCAGCATCCGGGACAGGGGTAGGAACGAGCAGTACTTC
CASSIRDRGRNEQYF
>TRBJ2-3|.|TRBV5-1|few
TGCGCCAGCAGCGTGGGCGGGGACCTACTCGGGGATACGCAGTATTTT
CASSVGGDLLGDTQYF
>TRBJ1-2|TRBD1|TRBV19|.
TGTGCCAGTAGTATTAGCGGACAGGGGAACTATGGCTACACCTTC
CASSISGQGNYGYTF
>TRBJ2-1|TRBD2|TRBV30|.
TGTGCCTGGAGTGTACTAGCGGGATACAATGAGCAGTTCTTC
CAWSVLAGYNEQFF
>TRBJ1-4|TRBD1|TRBV2|.
TGTGCCAGCAGCCCCGAGGGGACAGGGAGTGAAAAACTGTTTTTT
CASSPEGTGSEKLFF
>TRBJ1-2|.|TRBV9|.
TGTGCCAGCAGCGTAGAAAAGGAGAGCTATGGCTACACCTTC
CASSVEKESYGYTF
>TRBJ1-1|TRBD1|TRBV11-1|few
TGTGCCAGCATCATTGGTGACAGGGCTACTGAAGCTTTCTTT
CASIIGDRATEAFF
>TRBJ2-3|TRBD2|TRBV4-3|once
TGCGCCAGCAGCCAAGAGGATCAGCGGGGGGGAGCAGATACGCAGTATTTT
CASSQEDQRGGADTQYF
>TRBJ2-3|TRBD1|TRBV19|.
TGTGCCAGTAGGAGAGACAGGGGGCACGCAGATACGCAGTATTTT
CASRRDRGHADTQYF
>TRBJ2-7|.|TRBV5-5|.
TGTGCCAGCAGCTCTGGAGGAGGTTCCTACGAGCAGTACTTC
CASSSGGGSYEQYF
>TRBJ1-1|.|TRBV29-1|.
TGCAGCGTTGGAACTCAGAACACTGAAGCTTTCTTT
CSVGTQNTEAFF
>TRBJ2-7|TRBD2|TRBV7-9|.
TGTGCCAGCAGCCTAGCGGGAGCCCCCTACGAGCAGTACTTC
CASSLAGAPYEQYF
>TRBJ2-6|.|TRBV7-9|.
TGTGCCAGCAGCTCAGGTGCGTTGTCTGGGGCCAACGTCCTGACTTTC
CASSSGALSGANVLTF
>TRBJ1-2|.|TRBV7-9|.
TGTGCCAGCAGCCTTGGACACTACTATGGCTACACCTTC
CASSLGHYYGYTF
>TRBJ2-2|TRBD1|TRBV5-1|.
TGCGCCAGCAGCTTGGGGGTATCCGGGACAGGGACTGACGGGGAGCTGTTTTTT
CASSLGVSGTGTDGELFF
>TRBJ2-7|.|TRBV5-8|.
TGTGCCAGCAGCCCGACAGAGGTCCCCTACGAGCAGTACTTC
CASSPTEVPYEQYF
>TRBJ1-2|.|TRBV6-5|.
TGTGCCAGCAGGAGAGAGGCAGTCTATGGCTACACCTTC
CASRREAVYGYTF
>TRBJ2-5|TRBD2|TRBV5-4|.
TGTGCCAGCAGCTTGGTTCCGGGACTAGCGGGGGACCTCCAAGAGACCCAGTACTTC
CASSLVPGLAGDLQETQYF
>TRBJ2-3|TRBD1|TRBV7-3|.
TGTGCCAGCAGCCTCACAGGGGTATGGACAGATACGCAGTATTTT
CASSLTGVWTDTQYF
>TRBJ1-2|.|TRBV5-6|.
TGTGCCAGCAGCTCGGGAGTCTATGGCTACACCTTC
CASSSGVYGYTF
>TRBJ2-5|TRBD1|TRBV6-6|few
TGTGCCAGCAGTTACGAGGCAGGGGGCCTTAAAGAGACCCAGTACTTC
CASSYEAGGLKETQYF